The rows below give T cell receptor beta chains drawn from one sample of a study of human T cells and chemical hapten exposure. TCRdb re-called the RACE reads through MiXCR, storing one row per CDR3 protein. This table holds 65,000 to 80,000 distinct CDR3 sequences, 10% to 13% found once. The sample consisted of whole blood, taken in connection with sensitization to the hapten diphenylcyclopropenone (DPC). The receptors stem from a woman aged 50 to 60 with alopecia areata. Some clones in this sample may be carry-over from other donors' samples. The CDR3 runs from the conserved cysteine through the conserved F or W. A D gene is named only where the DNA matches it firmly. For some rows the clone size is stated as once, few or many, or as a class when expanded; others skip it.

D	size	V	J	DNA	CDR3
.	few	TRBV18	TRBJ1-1	TGTGCCAGCTCATCCCGGACGGAAAAGAACACTGAAGCTTTCTTT	CASSSRTEKNTEAFF
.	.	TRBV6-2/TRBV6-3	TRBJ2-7	TGTGCCAGCAGGTCCCCTGCCTCCTACGAGCAGTACTTC	CASRSPASYEQYF
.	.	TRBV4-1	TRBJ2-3	TGCGCCAGCAGCCAAGATTTCGGACTACGCACAGATACGCAGTATTTT	CASSQDFGLRTDTQYF
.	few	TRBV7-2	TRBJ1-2	TGTGCCAGCAGCTTAGCGAGCGGACAGCCGTATGGCTACACCTTC	CASSLASGQPYGYTF
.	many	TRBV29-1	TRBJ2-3	TGCAGCGCCTCACTAGCCAGAGGGGCAGATACGCAGTATTTT	CSASLARGADTQYF
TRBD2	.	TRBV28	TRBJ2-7	TGTGCCAGCAGCGGGATGGCGATCCAAGCGGGAGCCTTTTTCGAGCAGTACTTC	CASSGMAIQAGAFFEQYF
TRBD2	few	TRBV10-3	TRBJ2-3	TGTGCCATCAGTGAGTCGCCTGCTAGCGGAGAGAGCACAGATACGCAGTATTTT	CAISESPASGESTDTQYF
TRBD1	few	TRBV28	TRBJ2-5	TGTGCCAGCAGACCCTGGACAGGGGCCCAAGAGACCCAGTACTTC	CASRPWTGAQETQYF
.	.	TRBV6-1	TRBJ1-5	TGTGCCAGCAGTGAAGGGGTCGGAGGGGATCAGCCCCAGCATTTT	CASSEGVGGDQPQHF
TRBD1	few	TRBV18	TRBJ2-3	TGTGCCAGCTCACCTGGGGACAGGGGGCTTGGAGATACGCAGTATTTT	CASSPGDRGLGDTQYF
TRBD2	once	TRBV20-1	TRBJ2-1	TGCAGTGCCTCGCTACTAGTTAGCGGGAGATACAATGAGCAGTTCTTC	CSASLLVSGRYNEQFF
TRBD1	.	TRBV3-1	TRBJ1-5	TGTGCCAGCAGCCAAAGCGGGACAGTCAGTCAGCCCCAGCATTTT	CASSQSGTVSQPQHF
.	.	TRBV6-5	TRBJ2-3	TGTGCCAGCAGTTACGGAAATAGGCAGTATTTT	CASSYGNRQYF
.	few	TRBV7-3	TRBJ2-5	TGTGCCAGCAGCTTCCCGGACTATAAGACCCAAGAGACCCAGTACTTC	CASSFPDYKTQETQYF
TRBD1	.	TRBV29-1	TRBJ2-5	TGCAGCGTTTTGGAACAGGGGAAAGAGACCCAGTACTTC	CSVLEQGKETQYF
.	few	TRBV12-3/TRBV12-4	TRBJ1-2	TGTGCCAGCAGTTTACTTCACGGGGGCGGGATCAACTATGGCTACACCTTC	CASSLLHGGGINYGYTF
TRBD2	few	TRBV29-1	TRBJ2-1	TGCAGCGTTGGAGAGGGCGGGAGAGGCCCGAATGAGCAGTTCTTC	CSVGEGGRGPNEQFF
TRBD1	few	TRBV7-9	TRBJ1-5	TGTGCCAGCAGCCCGGGACAGGAATATCAGCCCCAGCATTTT	CASSPGQEYQPQHF
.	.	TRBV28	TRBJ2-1	TGTGCCAGCAGTACCCCAGATGAGCAGTTCTTC	CASSTPDEQFF
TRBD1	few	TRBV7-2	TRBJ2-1	TGTGCCAGCAGCTTAGCGGGACAGGGAACCTACAATGAGCAGTTCTTC	CASSLAGQGTYNEQFF
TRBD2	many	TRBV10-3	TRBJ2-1	TGTGCCACGACTAGCGGGAATAAGGATGAGCAGTTCTTC	CATTSGNKDEQFF
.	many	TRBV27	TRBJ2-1	TGTGCCAGCAGTAGGGACTTTGACAATGAGCAGTTCTTC	CASSRDFDNEQFF
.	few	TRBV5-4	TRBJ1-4	TGTGCCAGCAGCCAGGGGCGAACTAATGAAAAACTGTTTTTT	CASSQGRTNEKLFF
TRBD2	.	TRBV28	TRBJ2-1	TGTGCCAGCAGGCCCAGCGGGAGGCCCGATGAGCAGTTCTTC	CASRPSGRPDEQFF
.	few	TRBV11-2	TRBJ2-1	TGTGCCAGCAGCTTAGATCGTAAGGGCCTATCGGGGATCGGTGAGCAGTTCTTC	CASSLDRKGLSGIGEQFF
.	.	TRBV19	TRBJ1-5	TGTGCCAGTAGTCCGGCCCCCCATCAGCCCCAGCATTTT	CASSPAPHQPQHF
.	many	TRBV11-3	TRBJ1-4	TGTGCCAGCCGCCGGGGAAAAAATGAAAAACTGTTTTTT	CASRRGKNEKLFF
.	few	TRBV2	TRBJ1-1	TGTGCCAGCAGTAGTCAGGTGAACACTGAAGCTTTCTTT	CASSSQVNTEAFF
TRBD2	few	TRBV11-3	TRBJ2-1	TGTGCCAGCACCCAAGGCGGGACTAGCGATAATGAGCAGTTCTTC	CASTQGGTSDNEQFF
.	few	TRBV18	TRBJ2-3	TGTGCCAGCTCACCGCTTGGGACGCCCCCCAGTTTT	CASSPLGTPPSF
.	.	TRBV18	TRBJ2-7	TGTGCCAGCTCACCGGCGGGCGAGCAGTACTTC	CASSPAGEQYF
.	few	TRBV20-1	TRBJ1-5	TGCAGTGCTAGAGTTTTCTCGGGAGACAATCAGCCCCAGCATTTT	CSARVFSGDNQPQHF
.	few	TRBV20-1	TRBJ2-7	TGCAGTGCTAGAGCTGCCAGCTCCTACGAGCAGTACTTC	CSARAASSYEQYF
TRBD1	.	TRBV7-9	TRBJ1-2	TGTGCCAGCAGGGGGGACAGCAACTATGGCTACACCTTC	CASRGDSNYGYTF
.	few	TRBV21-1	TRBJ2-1	TGTGCCAGCAGCATCAGGACTAGCGGGATCCTTCCCAACAATGAGCAGTTCTTC	CASSIRTSGILPNNEQFF
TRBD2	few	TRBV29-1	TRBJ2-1	TGCAGCGTTGGACTAGCGGGACACAATGAGCAGTTCTTC	CSVGLAGHNEQFF
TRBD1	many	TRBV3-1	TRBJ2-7	TGTGCCAGCAGCTCCCGGGACAGGGGGCGCGAGCAGTACTTC	CASSSRDRGREQYF
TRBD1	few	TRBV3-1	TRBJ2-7	TGTGCCAGCAGCCAAGCCCCCGGGACAGGCGGGAACTACGAGCAGTACTTC	CASSQAPGTGGNYEQYF
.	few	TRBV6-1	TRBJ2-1	TGTGCCAGCAGTGAAGTTTCAGGGAGTAGGAATGAGCAGTTCTTC	CASSEVSGSRNEQFF
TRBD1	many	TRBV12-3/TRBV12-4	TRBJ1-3	TGTGCCAGCAGTTCCCCGGGGACAGGGTTTTTCTCTGGAAACACCATATATTTT	CASSSPGTGFFSGNTIYF
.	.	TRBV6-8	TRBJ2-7	TGTGCCAGCAGGCCCGGGTCGCGGGACGAGCAGTACTTC	CASRPGSRDEQYF
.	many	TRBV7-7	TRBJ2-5	TGTGCTAGCAGCCCGCCGGGAGCGCAAGAGACCCAGTACTTC	CASSPPGAQETQYF
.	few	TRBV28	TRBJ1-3	TGTGCCAGCACTATTTGGACTGGAAACACCATATATTTT	CASTIWTGNTIYF
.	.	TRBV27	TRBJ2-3	TGTGCCTCGGGGGTTGCAGATACGCAGTATTTT	CASGVADTQYF
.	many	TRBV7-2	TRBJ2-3	TGTGCCAGCAGCGGGCGTACAGATACGCAGTATTTT	CASSGRTDTQYF
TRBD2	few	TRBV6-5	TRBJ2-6	TGTGCCAGCAGCTTACTAGCGGGGGGCTCTGGGGCCAACGTCCTGACTTTC	CASSLLAGGSGANVLTF